Presented here are 17 T cell receptor beta chains from one specimen sequenced in a study of neurological immune-mediated disorders. From the 5' RACE reads, TCRdb called clonotypes with MiXCR, one entry per CDR3 protein. The table records 70,000 to 75,000 distinct CDR3 sequences, approximately 14% of them present only once. Time point meaning: longitudinal time-point 1 (baseline). Material: PBMCs. The receptors originated from a female donor with HTLV-1-associated myelopathy (HAM/TSP).

In this sample, this clonotype turned up many times. This sequence joins TRBV5-6 and TRBJ2-3, with 7 bases matching TRBD2. Germline CDR1 is SGHDT and CDR2 is YYEEEE. Trimming at V came to 0 bases and at J to 1 base, leaving 2 bases not matched to a gene. The CDR3 is made up of 15 amino acids. The CDR3 DNA reads TGTGCCAGCAGCTTGGGGACTAGGGGCACAGATACGCAGTATTTT. Encoded protein: CASSLGTRGTDTQYF. The full variable domain, its missing parts supplied by reference TRBV5-6 and TRBJ2-3, is DAGVTQSPTHLIKTRGQQVTLRCSPKSGHDTVSWYQQALGQGPQFIFQYYEEEERQRGNFPDRFSGHQFPNYSSELNVNALLLGDSALYLCASSLGTRGTDTQYFGPGTRLTVL.

This clonotype was seen many times. This chain uses TRBV7-9 with TRBJ2-2, with 8 nucleotides matching TRBD1. V shed 5 bases and J 4 bases; nucleotides not matched to a gene: 6. This CDR3 contains 15 residues. Germline CDR1 reads SEHNR; CDR2 reads FQNEAQ (reference sequence). This CDR3 reads CASSRDRGSTGELFF. DNA for the CDR3: TGTGCCAGCAGCCGAGACAGGGGCAGCACCGGGGAGCTGTTTTTT.

This clonotype was detected many times. The chain uses TRBV5-6 and TRBJ2-1, with D uncertain. V was pared by 1 base and J by 5 bases, with 4 bases between. The CDR3 has 12 amino acids. CDR1 is SGHDT and CDR2 is YYEEEE in the germline V gene. The CDR3 nucleotides are TGTGCCAGCAGCTTGTGGGACAATGAGCAGTTCTTC. It translates to CASSLWDNEQFF.

The rearrangement links TRBV5-1 to TRBJ2-7; 8 nucleotides line up with TRBD2. This CDR3 has 13 amino acids. Looked up from germline, CDR1 is SGHRS and CDR2 is YFSETQ. Trimming at V came to 4 bases and at J to 9 bases, leaving 9 bases not matched to a gene. In nucleotides, the CDR3 is TGCGCCAGCAGCCGGGGGGGACTAGACGCGCAGTACTTC. The encoded protein is CASSRGGLDAQYF.

The chain carries TRBV7-3 and TRBJ1-1; D uncertain. Germline CDR1 SGHTA, CDR2 FQGTGA. V lost 1 base and J lost 2, with 11 bases in between. This CDR3 spans 15 amino acids. CDR3 sequence: CASSLKAAANTEAFF. CDR3 sequence (DNA): TGTGCCAGCAGCTTAAAGGCGGCGGCTAACACTGAAGCTTTCTTT.

This clonotype came up many times. The chain combines TRBV10-3 with TRBJ2-1; 7 nucleotides line up with TRBD1. Germline CDR1 is ENHRY and CDR2 is SYGVKD. Trimming at V came to 6 bases and at J to 6 bases, leaving 11 bases not matched to a gene. The CDR3 totals 15 residues. The CDR3 sequence: CAIRGGWDDGNEQFF. The CDR3 DNA sequence: TGTGCCATCAGAGGGGGCTGGGACGACGGCAATGAGCAGTTCTTC.

In this sample, this clonotype turned up many times. In DNA, the CDR3 is TGCGCCAGCAGCCGGGGGACACAGGGTCTTGACTATGGCTACACCTTC. Protein: CASSRGTQGLDYGYTF. J is TRBJ1-2 and V is TRBV5-1, with a tentative D call TRBD1 (6 bases). The CDR3 sequence is 16 residues long. Germline assignment: CDR1 SGHRS and CDR2 YFSETQ. Trimming shortened V by 4 bases and J by 3 bases, and 19 bases separated the two germline ends.

This clonotype was seen at least ten times. The gene calls are TRBV6-5 and TRBJ2-2; no clear D. Germline V CDR1 and CDR2: MNHEY, SVGAGI. V was cut by 2 bases and J by 5 bases, with 9 bases left in between. The CDR3 runs to 14 residues. CDR3 sequence reads: CASSYDSGTGELFF. The CDR3 DNA is TGTGCCAGCAGTTACGACTCAGGAACCGGGGAGCTGTTTTTT.

This clonotype occurred many times. The V and J genes are TRBV3-1 and TRBJ1-1; 7 positions agree with TRBD1. The V segment lost 1 base and the J segment 3 bases; nucleotides outside the gene matches: 5. The CDR3 has 15 amino acids. Germline V gives CDR1 LGHDT, CDR2 YNNKEL (reference sequence). This CDR3 is CASSQGQGIDTEAFF. The DNA of the CDR3 is TGTGCCAGCAGCCAAGGACAGGGAATCGACACTGAAGCTTTCTTT.

This clonotype has ten or more counts. The chain is built from TRBV20-1 and TRBJ2-5, with 14 nucleotides matching TRBD2. This CDR3 has 15 amino acids. The V segment lost 5 bases and the J segment 7 bases; nucleotides outside the gene matches: 9. Germline assignment: CDR1 DFQATT and CDR2 SNEGSKA (reference sequence). CDR3: CSAPTSGGALGTQYF. For the CDR3, the DNA is TGCAGTGCTCCGACTAGCGGGGGGGCCTTGGGGACCCAGTACTTC.

This clonotype ranks as medium-sized. J is TRBJ2-1 and V is TRBV11-1; a weak D match, TRBD2 (6 bases). Germline V gene data show CDR1 as SGHAT and CDR2 as FQDESV (reference sequence). V was pared by 5 bases and J by 1 base, with 15 bases between. The CDR3 is made up of 16 amino acids. CDR3 sequence reads: CASSVAWGDSYNEQFF. Here the CDR3 DNA reads TGTGCCAGCAGCGTCGCCTGGGGGGATTCCTACAATGAGCAGTTCTTC.

Many counts were recorded for this clonotype. The chain carries TRBV12-3 or TRBV12-4 and TRBJ1-1, with D unresolved. This CDR3 is 13 amino acids long. V gave up 2 bases and J gave up 6 bases, with 10 bases separating them. CDR3 residues: CASSLSRRAEAFF. For the CDR3, the DNA is TGTGCCAGCAGTTTAAGTCGACGAGCTGAAGCTTTCTTT.

There are many counts of this clonotype. This chain uses TRBV5-1 with TRBJ1-1; D is possibly TRBD1 (5 bases). Per the germline V gene, CDR1 is SGHRS and CDR2 is YFSETQ. The germline V and J ends were trimmed by 6 bases and 0 bases, with 21 bases remaining between them. The CDR3 is 17 residues long. DNA for the CDR3: TGCGCCAGCAATGGGGCGGGTGACAGCTACATGAACACTGAAGCTTTCTTT. It encodes CASNGAGDSYMNTEAFF.

The table lists this clonotype with many counts. The V call is TRBV29-1, the J call TRBJ2-2; 8 positions agree with TRBD1. After removal of 6 bases from V and 6 bases from J, the junction contained 6 bases not matched to a gene. The CDR3 extends over 13 amino acids. CDR1 SQVTM and CDR2 ANQGSEA come from the germline V gene. In DNA form, the CDR3 reads TGCAGCGTCCGAACAGGGGGAGCCGGGGAGCTGTTTTTT. This codes for CSVRTGGAGELFF.

In its sample, this clonotype was seen many times. V and J are TRBV20-1 and TRBJ1-3; D is unclear. The CDR3 totals 12 residues. V was clipped by 2 bases and J by 4 bases, with 6 bases between them. Germline assignment: CDR1 DFQATT and CDR2 SNEGSKA (reference sequence). CDR3 loop: CSARHSGNTIYF. DNA of the CDR3: TGCAGTGCTAGACATTCCGGAAACACCATATATTTT.

This clonotype was seen many times. The chain is built from TRBV12-3 or TRBV12-4 and TRBJ2-3, with a possible D match to TRBD1 (5 bases). The CDR3 contains 15 residues. The V end was cut by 3 bases, the J end by 3 bases, with 13 bases between. The CDR3 sequence is CASSFRQGKTDTQYF. The DNA of the CDR3 is TGTGCCAGCAGTTTTCGGCAGGGAAAGACAGATACGCAGTATTTT.

This clonotype was counted ten times or more. V usage is TRBV3-1 and J usage is TRBJ2-2; 8 positions match TRBD1. The CDR3 contains 16 residues. Germline-derived CDR1 and CDR2 are LGHDT and YNNKEL (reference sequence). J lost 4 bases, V lost 5 bases, and 9 bases had no gene match. CDR3 amino acids: CASSSRRTGFTGELFF. CDR3 DNA sequence: TGTGCCAGCAGCTCGCGGCGGACAGGGTTCACCGGGGAGCTGTTTTTT.